This T cell receptor (beta chain) was sequenced in a study of blood T cell repertoires in COVID-19. Study as a whole: Collection of acute and convalescent COVID-19 samples took place in the United States, Italy and Spain. From T cells, B-cell-depleted T cells, or PBMCs came the material, which was cDNA or gDNA.

This CDR3 region has 13 residues. Germline lookup yields CDR1 LNHDA and CDR2 SQIVND (reference sequence). The V gene lost 6 bases and the J gene lost 1 base, with 9 bases spanning the gap. As handled by the study authors: From reference gene primer amplification, estimates of nucleated cell counts were derived. Sequencing used immunoSEQ multiplex PCR; TCRdb keeps in-frame clones, though not all of them. V and J calls and clone size are those listed in that table; D and trimming were worked out from the DNA. The table has about 150,000 clones, around 84% seen once. In this sample, this clone turned up once.

The sample was peripheral blood. The chain recombines TRBV19 with TRBJ2-5; possibly TRBD1 for D (5 bases). The sequence was obtained from a man between 45 and 60 years old with active or convalescent COVID-19. The CDR3 region has the DNA TGTGCCAGTAGGGGCAGGGCCCAAGAGACCCAGTACTTC. The encoded protein is CASRGRAQETQYF.